This entry concerns a single T cell receptor (beta chain). The antigen is undetermined. CDR3 length: 12 amino acids. V was cut by 3 bases and J by 8 bases, with 10 bases left in between. Germline CDR1 KGHSH, CDR2 LQKENI. This sample was taken from a study of vaccination effects on CD4 cells after COVID-19. General observations from the study: Both infection-induced and vaccine-induced clones contracted markedly at late post-vaccination timepoints. Limitations: small convalescent group and missing early post-infection timepoints.

Cells that had been cultured for less than eleven days were the source of isolated CD4+ T cells. Each participant was given two doses of one vaccine (BNT162b2 or mRNA-1273). Researchers swapped half the medium for IL-2 medium on both days 3 and 7. TCRdb keeps only in-frame clones here, not all; method: immunoSEQ multiplex PCR. This repertoire shows 66,000 or so clones, 70% to 75% found once; its top ten account for around 2.2%. The TCR comes from a human donor who received a COVID-19 vaccine. Sequencing used CD4+ T cells from PBMCs cultured without peptide, obtained after COVID-19 vaccination. The chain combines TRBV18 with TRBJ1-2, with D hard to call. The CDR3 DNA is TGTGCCAGCTCACCTTTGGGGTGGGGCTACACCTTC. This translates into CASSPLGWGYTF.